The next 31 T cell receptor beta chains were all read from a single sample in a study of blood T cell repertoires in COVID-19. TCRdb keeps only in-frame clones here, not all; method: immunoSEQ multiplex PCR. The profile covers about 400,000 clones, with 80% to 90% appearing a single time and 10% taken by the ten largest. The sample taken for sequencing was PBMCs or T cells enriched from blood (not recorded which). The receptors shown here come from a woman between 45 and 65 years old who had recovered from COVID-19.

CDR3 loop: CASGLVRQGLTTHYGYTF. For the CDR3, the DNA is TGTGCTAGTGGTTTGGTAAGACAGGGGCTTACTACTCACTATGGCTACACCTTC. The V call is TRBV12-5, the J call TRBJ1-2, with 8 bases fitting TRBD1. This CDR3 contains 18 residues. Trimming took 0 bases from V and 3 from J; bases not matched to a gene: 12. Germline CDR1 reads LGHNT; CDR2 reads FRNRAP.

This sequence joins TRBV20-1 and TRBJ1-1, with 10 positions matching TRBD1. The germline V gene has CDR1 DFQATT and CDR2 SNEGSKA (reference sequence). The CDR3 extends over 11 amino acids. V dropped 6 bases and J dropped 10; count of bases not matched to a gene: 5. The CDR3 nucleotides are TGCAGTGCCAGGGACAGGGGTTTAGCTTTCTTT. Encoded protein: CSARDRGLAFF.

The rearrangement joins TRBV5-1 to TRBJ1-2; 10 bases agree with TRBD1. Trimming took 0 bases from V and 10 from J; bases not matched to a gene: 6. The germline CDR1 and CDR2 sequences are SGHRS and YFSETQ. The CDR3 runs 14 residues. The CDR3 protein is CASSLDGQGDDYTF. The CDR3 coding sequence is TGCGCCAGCAGCTTGGATGGACAGGGGGACGACTACACCTTC.

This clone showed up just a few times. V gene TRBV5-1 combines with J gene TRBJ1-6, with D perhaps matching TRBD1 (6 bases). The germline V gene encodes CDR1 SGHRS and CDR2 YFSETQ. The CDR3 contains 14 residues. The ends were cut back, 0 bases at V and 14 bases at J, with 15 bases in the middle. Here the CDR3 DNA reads TGCGCCAGCAGCTTGGGACAGGACCCCTGGTCCCTCCACTTT. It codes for CASSLGQDPWSLHF. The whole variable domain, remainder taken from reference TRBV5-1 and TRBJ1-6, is KAGVTQTPRYLIKTRGQQVTLSCSPISGHRSVSWYQQTPGQGLQFLFEYFSETQRNKGNFPGRFSGRQFSNSRSEMNVSTLELGDSALYLCASSLGQDPWSLHFGNGTRLTVT.

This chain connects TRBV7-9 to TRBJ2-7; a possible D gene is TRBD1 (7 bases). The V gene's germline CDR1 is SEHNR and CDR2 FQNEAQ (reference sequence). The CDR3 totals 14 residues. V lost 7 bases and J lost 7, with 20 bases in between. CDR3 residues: CASTRGGGTEEQYF. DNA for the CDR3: TGTGCCAGCACCAGAGGTGGGGGGACAGAAGAGCAGTACTTC.

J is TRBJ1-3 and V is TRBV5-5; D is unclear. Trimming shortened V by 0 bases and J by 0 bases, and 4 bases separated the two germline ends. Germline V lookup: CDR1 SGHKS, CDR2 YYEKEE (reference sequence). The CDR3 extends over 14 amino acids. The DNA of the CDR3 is TGTGCCAGCAGCTTGGCAGACTCTGGAAACACCATATATTTT. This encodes CASSLADSGNTIYF.

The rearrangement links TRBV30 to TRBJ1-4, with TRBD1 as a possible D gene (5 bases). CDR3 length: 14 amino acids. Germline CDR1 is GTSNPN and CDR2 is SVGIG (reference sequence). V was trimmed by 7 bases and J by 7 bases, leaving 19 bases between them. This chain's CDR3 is CASEDTVLFEKLFF. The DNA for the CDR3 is TGTGCCTCAGAGGACACCGTTCTATTTGAAAAACTGTTTTTT. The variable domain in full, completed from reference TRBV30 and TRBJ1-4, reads SQTIHQWPATLVQPVGSPLSLECTVEGTSNPNLYWYRQAAGRGLQLLFYSVGIGQISSEVPQNLSASRPQDRQFILSSKKLLLSDSGFYLCASEDTVLFEKLFFGSGTQLSVL.

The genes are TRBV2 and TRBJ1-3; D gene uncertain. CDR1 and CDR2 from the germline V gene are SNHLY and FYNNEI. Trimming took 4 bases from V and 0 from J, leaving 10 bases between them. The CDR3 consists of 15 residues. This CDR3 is CASSGARSSGNTIYF. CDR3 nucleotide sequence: TGTGCCAGCAGTGGAGCGCGGAGCTCTGGAAACACCATATATTTT. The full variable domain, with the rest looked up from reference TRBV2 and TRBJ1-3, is EPEVTQTPSHQVTQMGQEVILRCVPISNHLYFYWYRQILGQKVEFLVSFYNNEISEKSEIFDDQFSVERPDGSNFTLKIRSTKLEDSAMYFCASSGARSSGNTIYFGEGSWLTVV.

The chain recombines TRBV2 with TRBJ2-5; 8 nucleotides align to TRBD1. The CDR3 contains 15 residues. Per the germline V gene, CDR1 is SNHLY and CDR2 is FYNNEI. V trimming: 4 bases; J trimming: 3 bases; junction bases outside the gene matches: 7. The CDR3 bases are TGTGCCAGCAGTGGCAGGGGGCTAATGGAAGAGACCCAGTACTTC. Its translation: CASSGRGLMEETQYF.

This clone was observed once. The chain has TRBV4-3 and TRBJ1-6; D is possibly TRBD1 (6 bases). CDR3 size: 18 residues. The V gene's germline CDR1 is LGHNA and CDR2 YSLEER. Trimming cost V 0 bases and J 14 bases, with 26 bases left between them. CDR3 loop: CASSQDWRGGPSGDTLHF. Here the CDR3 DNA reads TGCGCCAGCAGCCAAGATTGGAGGGGGGGACCTTCGGGGGACACCCTCCACTTT.

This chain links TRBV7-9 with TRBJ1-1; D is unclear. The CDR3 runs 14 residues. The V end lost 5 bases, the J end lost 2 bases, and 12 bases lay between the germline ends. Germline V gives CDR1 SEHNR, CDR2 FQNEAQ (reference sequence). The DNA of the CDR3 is TGTGCCAGCAGCCGAACCGATACAAACACTGAAGCTTTCTTT. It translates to CASSRTDTNTEAFF.

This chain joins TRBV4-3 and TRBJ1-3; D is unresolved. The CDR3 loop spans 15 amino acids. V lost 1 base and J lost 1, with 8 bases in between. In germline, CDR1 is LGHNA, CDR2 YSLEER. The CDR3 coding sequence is TGCGCCAGCAGCCAAGCGTCCGGTTCTGGAAACACCATATATTTT. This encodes CASSQASGSGNTIYF.

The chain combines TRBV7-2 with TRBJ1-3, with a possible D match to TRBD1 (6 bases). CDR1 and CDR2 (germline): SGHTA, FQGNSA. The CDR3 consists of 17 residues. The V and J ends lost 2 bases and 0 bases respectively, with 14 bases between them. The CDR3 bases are TGTGCCAGCAGCTTAACCCGGACAGAGAGCTCTGGAAACACCATATATTTT. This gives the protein CASSLTRTESSGNTIYF.

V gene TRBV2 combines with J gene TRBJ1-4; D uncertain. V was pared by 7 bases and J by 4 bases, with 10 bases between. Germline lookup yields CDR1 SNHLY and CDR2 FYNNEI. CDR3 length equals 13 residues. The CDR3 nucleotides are TGTGCCAGCAAAGGAGTGGTTAATGAAAAACTGTTTTTT. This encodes CASKGVVNEKLFF.

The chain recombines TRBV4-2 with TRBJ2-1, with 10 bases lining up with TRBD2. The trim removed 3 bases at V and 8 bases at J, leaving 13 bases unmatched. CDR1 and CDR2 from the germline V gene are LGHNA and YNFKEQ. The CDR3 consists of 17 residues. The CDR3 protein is CASSQEDYSGGIDEQFF. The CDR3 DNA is TGTGCCAGCAGCCAGGAGGACTATAGCGGGGGGATTGATGAGCAGTTCTTC.

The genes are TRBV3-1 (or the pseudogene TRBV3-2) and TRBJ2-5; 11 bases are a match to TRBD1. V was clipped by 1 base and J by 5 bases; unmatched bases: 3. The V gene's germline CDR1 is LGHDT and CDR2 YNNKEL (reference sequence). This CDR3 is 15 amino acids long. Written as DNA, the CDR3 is TGTGCCAGCAGCCAAGGGACAGGGGGCGGTGAGACCCAGTACTTC. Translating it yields CASSQGTGGGETQYF.

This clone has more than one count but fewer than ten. The CDR3 bases are TGTGCCAGCAGCACAGACAGCTCTGGAAACACCATATATTTT. Its translation is CASSTDSSGNTIYF. The chain uses TRBV7-2 and TRBJ1-3, with a weak D call TRBD1 (5 bases). CDR3 length equals 14 residues. Germline assignment: CDR1 SGHTA and CDR2 FQGNSA. Deletions cut 5 bases from V and 0 bases from J, with 8 bases between.

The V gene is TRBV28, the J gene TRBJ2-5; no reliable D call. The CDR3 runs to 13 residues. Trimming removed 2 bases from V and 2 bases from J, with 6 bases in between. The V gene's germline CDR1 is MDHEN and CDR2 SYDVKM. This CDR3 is CASSLLQQETQYF. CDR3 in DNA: TGTGCCAGCAGTTTACTACAGCAAGAGACCCAGTACTTC.

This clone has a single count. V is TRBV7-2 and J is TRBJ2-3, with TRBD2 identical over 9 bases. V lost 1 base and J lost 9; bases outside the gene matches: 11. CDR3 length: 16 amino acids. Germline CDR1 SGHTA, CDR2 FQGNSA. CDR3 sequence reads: CASSLGGGGAYGTQYF. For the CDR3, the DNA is TGTGCCAGCAGCTTAGGAGGCGGGGGGGCCTATGGGACGCAGTATTTT.

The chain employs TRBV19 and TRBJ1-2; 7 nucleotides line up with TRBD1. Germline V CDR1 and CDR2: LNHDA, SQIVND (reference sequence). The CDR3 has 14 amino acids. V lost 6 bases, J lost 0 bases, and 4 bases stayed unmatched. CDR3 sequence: CASRATGPNYGYTF. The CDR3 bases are TGTGCCAGTAGGGCGACAGGGCCTAACTATGGCTACACCTTC. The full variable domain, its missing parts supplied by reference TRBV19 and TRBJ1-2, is DGGITQSPKYLFRKEGQNVTLSCEQNLNHDAMYWYRQDPGQGLRLIYYSQIVNDFQKGDIAEGYSVSREKKESFPLTVTSAQKNPTAFYLCASRATGPNYGYTFGSGTRLTVV.

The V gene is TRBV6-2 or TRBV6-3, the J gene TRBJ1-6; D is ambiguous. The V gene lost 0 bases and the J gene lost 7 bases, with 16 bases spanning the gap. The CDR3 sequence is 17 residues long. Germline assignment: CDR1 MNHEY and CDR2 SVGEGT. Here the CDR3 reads CASSYSSAVQWNSPLHF. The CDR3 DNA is TGTGCCAGCAGTTACTCGAGCGCGGTCCAATGGAATTCACCCCTCCACTTT.

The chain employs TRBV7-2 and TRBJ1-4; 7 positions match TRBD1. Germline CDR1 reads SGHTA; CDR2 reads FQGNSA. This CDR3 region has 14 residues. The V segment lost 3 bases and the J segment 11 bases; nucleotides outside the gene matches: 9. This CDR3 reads CASSLMRQGDKLFF. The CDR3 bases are TGTGCCAGCAGCTTGATGAGACAGGGAGACAAACTGTTTTTT.

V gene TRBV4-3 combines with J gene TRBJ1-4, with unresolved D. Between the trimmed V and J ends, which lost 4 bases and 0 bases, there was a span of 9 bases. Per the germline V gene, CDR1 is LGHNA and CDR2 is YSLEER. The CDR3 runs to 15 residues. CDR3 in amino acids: CASSPDTTTNEKLFF. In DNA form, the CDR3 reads TGCGCCAGCAGCCCAGACACTACAACTAATGAAAAACTGTTTTTT.

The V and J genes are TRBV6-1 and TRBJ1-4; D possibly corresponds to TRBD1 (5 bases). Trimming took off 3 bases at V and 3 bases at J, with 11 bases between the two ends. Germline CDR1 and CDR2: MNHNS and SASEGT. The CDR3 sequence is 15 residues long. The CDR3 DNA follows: TGTGCCAGCAGTGACGGGGGATACTCTAATGAAAAACTGTTTTTT. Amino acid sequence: CASSDGGYSNEKLFF.

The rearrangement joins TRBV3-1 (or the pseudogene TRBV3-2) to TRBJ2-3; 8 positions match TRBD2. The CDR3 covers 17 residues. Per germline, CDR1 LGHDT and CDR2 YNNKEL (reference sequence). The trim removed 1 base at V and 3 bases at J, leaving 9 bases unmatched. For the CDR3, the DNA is TGTGCCAGCAGCCAAGGGGATAGCGGGGCCTGGACAGATACGCAGTATTTT. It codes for CASSQGDSGAWTDTQYF.

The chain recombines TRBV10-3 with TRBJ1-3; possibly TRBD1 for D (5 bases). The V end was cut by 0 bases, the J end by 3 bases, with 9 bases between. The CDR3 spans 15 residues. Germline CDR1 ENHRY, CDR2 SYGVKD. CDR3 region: CAISESGGGGNTIYF. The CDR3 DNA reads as TGTGCCATCAGTGAGTCGGGGGGAGGTGGAAACACCATATATTTT.

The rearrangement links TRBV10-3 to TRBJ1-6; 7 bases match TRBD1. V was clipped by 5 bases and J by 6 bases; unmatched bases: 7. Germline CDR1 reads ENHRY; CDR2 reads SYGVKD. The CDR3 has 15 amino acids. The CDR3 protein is CAISTTGESNSPLHF. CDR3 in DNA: TGTGCCATCAGTACTACAGGGGAGTCTAATTCACCCCTCCACTTT.

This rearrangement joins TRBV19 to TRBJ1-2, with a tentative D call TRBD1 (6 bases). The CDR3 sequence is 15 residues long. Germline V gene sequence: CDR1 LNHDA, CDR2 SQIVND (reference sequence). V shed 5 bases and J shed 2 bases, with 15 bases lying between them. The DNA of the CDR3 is TGTGCCAGTAGTGGCCCAGGGGACCCAAACTATGGCTACACCTTC. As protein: CASSGPGDPNYGYTF.

The CDR3 sequence: CASSLPTGGIHEQYF. For the CDR3, the DNA is TGTGCCAGCAGCCTCCCCACGGGGGGTATCCACGAGCAGTACTTC. The chain combines TRBV7-9 with TRBJ2-7, with TRBD2 matching over 7 bases. This CDR3 has 15 amino acids. Germline CDR1 and CDR2: SEHNR and FQNEAQ (reference sequence). V lost 5 bases and J lost 5; bases outside the gene matches: 12.

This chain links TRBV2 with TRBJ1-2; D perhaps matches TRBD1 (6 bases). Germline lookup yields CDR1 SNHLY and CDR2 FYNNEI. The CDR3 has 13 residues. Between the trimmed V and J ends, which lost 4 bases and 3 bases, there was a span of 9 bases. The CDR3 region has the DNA TGTGCCAGCAGTGCGGACAGCTACTATGGCTACACCTTC. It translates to CASSADSYYGYTF.

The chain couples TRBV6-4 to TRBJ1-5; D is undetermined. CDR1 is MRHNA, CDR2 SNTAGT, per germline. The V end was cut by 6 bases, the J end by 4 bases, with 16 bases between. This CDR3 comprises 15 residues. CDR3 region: CASRRYPNDNQPQHF. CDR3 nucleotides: TGTGCCAGCAGGAGATACCCCAACGATAATCAGCCCCAGCATTTT.